The 14 T cell receptor beta chains below were found in one sample sequenced in a study of OX40 agonist ivuxolimab in advanced cancers. Libraries were prepared by immunoSEQ multiplex PCR; TCRdb keeps only in-frame clonotypes and omits some of them. Of over 55,000 clones in the sample, 90% to 95% are singletons; the top ten hold approximately 2.2%. The sequencing used CD4+ or CD8+ T cells sorted from blood, collected in a trial of the OX40 agonist ivuxolimab. The receptors come from an adult with an advanced solid tumor such as melanoma, head and neck, liver or kidney cancer.

V is TRBV29-1 and J is TRBJ1-1; the match to TRBD1 covers 8 bases. The CDR3 length is 14 residues. The trim removed 3 bases at V and 1 base at J, leaving 4 bases unmatched. Per germline, CDR1 SQVTM and CDR2 ANQGSEA. CDR3 sequence reads: CSVEWDRSNTEAFF. The DNA for the CDR3 is TGCAGCGTTGAGTGGGACAGGTCGAACACTGAAGCTTTCTTT.

The J gene is TRBJ1-3, the V gene TRBV30, with D unresolved. The CDR3 sequence is 13 residues long. Germline CDR1 and CDR2: GTSNPN and SVGIG (reference sequence). V lost 2 bases and J 0 bases, leaving 5 bases between the germline ends. The CDR3 region is CAWSSDSGNTIYF. The CDR3 nucleotides read TGTGCCTGGAGTTCAGACTCTGGAAACACCATATATTTT.

The V call is TRBV30, the J call TRBJ2-3; D gene uncertain. CDR1 is GTSNPN and CDR2 is SVGIG in the germline V gene (reference sequence). CDR3 length: 11 amino acids. Trimming shortened V by 2 bases and J by 4 bases, and 4 bases separated the two germline ends. CDR3 sequence (DNA): TGTGCCTGGAGTATCGCAGATACGCAGTATTTT. Its protein product is CAWSIADTQYF. Full variable domain (outside the CDR3, taken from reference TRBV30 and TRBJ2-3): SQTIHQWPATLVQPVGSPLSLECTVEGTSNPNLYWYRQAAGRGLQLLFYSVGIGQISSEVPQNLSASRPQDRQFILSSKKLLLSDSGFYLCAWSIADTQYFGPGTRLTVL.

The V call is TRBV25-1, the J call TRBJ2-3; 7 bases match TRBD2. The CDR3 extends over 14 amino acids. From germline, CDR1 is MGHDK and CDR2 SYGVNS. V lost 4 bases and J lost 0; bases outside the gene matches: 1. CDR3 in DNA: TGTGCCAGCAGTGGGGGACTAAGCACAGATACGCAGTATTTT. Translation: CASSGGLSTDTQYF.

The V call is TRBV7-2, the J call TRBJ2-5; 15 bases fit TRBD2. Germline V gives CDR1 SGHTA, CDR2 FQGNSA. With 7 bases clipped from V and 4 bases from J, the junction kept 10 bases outside the gene matches. The CDR3 contains 17 residues. The CDR3 DNA reads as TGTGCCAGCAACTCGGGGACTAGCGGGGGGCTGATAGAGACCCAGTACTTC. It encodes CASNSGTSGGLIETQYF.

This sequence joins TRBV28 and TRBJ2-1; maybe TRBD1 (6 bases). The germline CDR1 and CDR2 sequences are MDHEN and SYDVKM. The CDR3 spans 12 residues. V was pared by 3 bases and J by 10 bases, with 10 bases between. The CDR3: CASSLARGEQFF. The CDR3 nucleotides read TGTGCCAGCAGTTTGGCCAGGGGAGAGCAGTTCTTC.

The chain links TRBV7-6 to TRBJ2-2, with D perhaps TRBD2 (5 bases). This CDR3 has 15 amino acids. Germline V gene sequence: CDR1 SGHVS, CDR2 FNYEAQ. Trimming pared 7 bases from V and 7 bases from J, leaving 19 bases between. The CDR3 region is CASNEGVQKGGELFF. Written as DNA, the CDR3 is TGTGCCAGCAACGAGGGAGTCCAAAAAGGCGGGGAGCTGTTTTTT.

CDR3 region: CASSAGQGNSPLHF. The CDR3 coding sequence is TGTGCCAGCAGCGCAGGACAAGGGAATTCACCCCTCCACTTT. V gene TRBV7-9 combines with J gene TRBJ1-6; D may be TRBD1 (5 bases). CDR1 SEHNR and CDR2 FQNEAQ come from the germline V gene (reference sequence). Trimming pared 5 bases from V and 7 bases from J, leaving 12 bases between. This CDR3 is 14 amino acids long.

The V call is TRBV7-9, the J call TRBJ2-1; 8 positions agree with TRBD2. The CDR3 contains 15 residues. V shed 2 bases and J 8 bases; nucleotides not matched to a gene: 8. Germline V gives CDR1 SEHNR, CDR2 FQNEAQ (reference sequence). CDR3 protein: CASSLIGGAADEQFF. The CDR3 DNA sequence: TGTGCCAGCAGCTTAATCGGGGGGGCCGCGGATGAGCAGTTCTTC.

This sequence joins TRBV7-9 and TRBJ2-1; 11 bases are shared with TRBD2. Germline V gives CDR1 SEHNR, CDR2 FQNEAQ (reference sequence). Trimming cost V 10 bases and J 4 bases; bases outside gene matches: 9. CDR3 size: 15 residues. CDR3 nucleotides: TGTGCCACCGGTAGCGGGAGGGCCCGGTACAATGAGCAGTTCTTC. Protein sequence: CATGSGRARYNEQFF.

The chain has TRBV2 and TRBJ2-7, with D hard to call. Deletions cut 8 bases from V and 5 bases from J, with 10 bases between. Germline-derived CDR1 and CDR2 are SNHLY and FYNNEI. This CDR3 region has 11 residues. As DNA, the CDR3 is TGTGCCAGCGATCAAGACCACGAGCAGTACTTC. Translating gives CASDQDHEQYF.

The V call is TRBV11-3, the J call TRBJ2-2; D gene ambiguous. V lost 0 bases to trimming and J lost 1 base, with 9 bases between them. The V gene's germline CDR1 is SGHNT and CDR2 YENEEA. CDR3 length: 16 residues. The CDR3 DNA follows: TGTGCCAGCAGCTTAGAAGTGAGGAAGAACACCGGGGAGCTGTTTTTT. Translated: CASSLEVRKNTGELFF.

The genes are TRBV7-2 and TRBJ1-3; 8 nucleotides agree with TRBD1. The CDR3 covers 15 residues. V shed 5 bases, J shed 4 bases, and the junction held 7 bases outside the gene matches. CDR1 is SGHTA and CDR2 is FQGNSA in the germline V gene. The CDR3 bases are TGTGCCAGCAGCACCGGGACAGGAGGAGGAAACACCATATATTTT. Translating gives CASSTGTGGGNTIYF.

This clone was recorded only once. The chain combines TRBV4-2 with TRBJ2-1, with TRBD1 as a possible D gene (6 bases). The CDR3 runs 16 residues. Germline V gives CDR1 LGHNA, CDR2 YNFKEQ. V was trimmed by 4 bases and J by 9 bases, leaving 22 bases between them. In DNA form, the CDR3 reads TGTGCCAGCAGCCCCGAAAGGGGCAGGGGACGGGGTGAGCAGTTCTTC. Its protein is CASSPERGRGRGEQFF.